Below, 31 T cell receptor beta chains from the same sample are listed, as sequenced in a study of vaccination effects on CD4 cells after COVID-19. Expansion of antigen-specific CD4+ T cells with viral peptide pools was carried out by the ViraFEST assay before sequencing. With nine to eleven days of culture completed, CD4+ T cells were isolated. Participants received two doses of either the BNT162b2 or mRNA-1273 vaccine. These receptors have no known antigen. Sequencing used immunoSEQ multiplex PCR; TCRdb keeps in-frame clones, though not all of them. This table holds fewer than 40,000 clones, roughly 79% found once. This sample comprised CD4+ T cells from PBMCs cultured with HCoV-NL63 spike peptides, obtained after COVID-19 vaccination. Source of these receptors: a human donor who received a COVID-19 vaccine. Some clones in this sample may be carry-over from other donors' samples.

The table lists this clone with a few counts. The chain carries TRBV29-1 and TRBJ2-5; perhaps TRBD1 as D (6 bases). Looked up from germline, CDR1 is SQVTM and CDR2 is ANQGSEA. With 5 bases removed from V and 2 bases from J, the gap between germline ends came to 15 bases. The CDR3 spans 14 residues. The CDR3: CSVYTGRVQETQYF. The CDR3 bases are TGCAGCGTTTACACAGGGAGAGTACAAGAGACCCAGTACTTC.

The rearrangement uses TRBV18 and TRBJ1-1; 8 bases map to TRBD1. The CDR3 consists of 12 residues. V trimming: 5 bases; J trimming: 10 bases; junction bases outside the gene matches: 6. The germline gives CDR1 KGHSH, CDR2 LQKENI. The CDR3, as DNA: TGTGCCAGCTCATCGGACAGGGCGATAGCTTTCTTT. It encodes CASSSDRAIAFF.

The V gene is TRBV3-1 (or the pseudogene TRBV3-2), the J gene TRBJ2-2; D gene ambiguous. This CDR3 is built from 15 residues. CDR1 LGHDT and CDR2 YNNKEL come from the germline V gene (reference sequence). V dropped 2 bases and J dropped 2 bases, with 9 bases sitting between them. CDR3 residues: CASSQRRLNTGELFF. The CDR3 DNA follows: TGTGCCAGCAGCCAACGTAGACTTAACACCGGGGAGCTGTTTTTT.

The chain recombines TRBV4-2 with TRBJ2-1, with 10 bases lining up with TRBD2. The CDR3 covers 18 residues. Germline CDR1 and CDR2: LGHNA and YNFKEQ. The V segment lost 2 bases and the J segment 0 bases; nucleotides outside the gene matches: 7. The CDR3 here is CASSQSGGAPLSYNEQFF. As DNA, the CDR3 is TGTGCCAGCAGCCAAAGCGGGGGGGCGCCCCTCTCCTACAATGAGCAGTTCTTC.

This clone was picked up one time. The chain uses TRBV5-6 and TRBJ2-2; D unresolved. This CDR3 comprises 14 residues. V lost 2 bases to trimming and J lost 4 bases, with 9 bases between them. The germline V gene encodes CDR1 SGHDT and CDR2 YYEEEE. DNA of the CDR3: TGTGCCAGCAGCTTCAGTGACGGCACCGGGGAGCTGTTTTTT. Encoded protein: CASSFSDGTGELFF.

The genes are TRBV5-1 and TRBJ2-3; D might be TRBD2 (5 bases). With 0 bases removed from V and 5 bases from J, the gap between germline ends came to 10 bases. The CDR3 is 14 residues long. CDR1 and CDR2 (germline): SGHRS, YFSETQ. The CDR3 spells CASSLGRTVDTQYF. CDR3 bases: TGCGCCAGCAGCTTGGGAAGGACTGTAGATACGCAGTATTTT.

The table lists this clone with a count of one. The chain is built from TRBV15 and TRBJ1-1, with D tentatively TRBD1 (6 bases). Per the germline V gene, CDR1 is LNHNV and CDR2 is YYDKDF (reference sequence). V was trimmed by 3 bases and J by 4 bases, leaving 9 bases between them. The CDR3 contains 13 residues. CDR3 in amino acids: CATSSQGGTEAFF. Written as DNA, the CDR3 is TGTGCCACCAGCAGTCAAGGGGGCACTGAAGCTTTCTTT.

The chain is built from TRBV19 and TRBJ1-3; D call uncertain. The germline V gene encodes CDR1 LNHDA and CDR2 SQIVND (reference sequence). The CDR3 extends over 15 amino acids. Trimming stripped 4 bases from V and 2 bases from J, with 12 bases between. The CDR3 DNA sequence: TGTGCCAGTAGTAAGGCAGGTCACACTGGAAACACCATATATTTT. Its protein product is CASSKAGHTGNTIYF.

The V and J genes are TRBV7-3 and TRBJ2-2; the D is unclear. This CDR3 is built from 16 residues. Deletions cut 2 bases from V and 0 bases from J, with 10 bases between. CDR1 and CDR2 (germline): SGHTA, FQGTGA. This CDR3 reads CASSLGPVANTGELFF. Written as DNA, the CDR3 is TGTGCCAGCAGCTTAGGGCCGGTTGCGAACACCGGGGAGCTGTTTTTT. The full variable domain, completed using reference TRBV7-3 and TRBJ2-2, is GAGVSQTPSNKVTEKGKYVELRCDPISGHTALYWYRQSLGQGPEFLIYFQGTGAADDSGLPNDRFFAVRPEGSVSTLKIQRTERGDSAVYLCASSLGPVANTGELFFGEGSRLTVL.

V and J are TRBV5-1 and TRBJ1-2; 7 bases are a match to TRBD1. This CDR3 has 15 amino acids. The germline CDR1 and CDR2 sequences are SGHRS and YFSETQ. V was pared by 4 bases and J by 4 bases, with 10 bases of the junction left unmatched. CDR3 loop: CASSPIPGTVYGYTF. In nucleotides, the CDR3 is TGCGCCAGCAGCCCGATACCCGGGACAGTCTATGGCTACACCTTC. Together with reference TRBV5-1 and TRBJ1-2, the CDR3 gives the full variable domain: KAGVTQTPRYLIKTRGQQVTLSCSPISGHRSVSWYQQTPGQGLQFLFEYFSETQRNKGNFPGRFSGRQFSNSRSEMNVSTLELGDSALYLCASSPIPGTVYGYTFGSGTRLTVV.

This clone was counted a single time. The chain is built from TRBV27 and TRBJ1-2; D is unresolved. The CDR3 length is 13 residues. CDR1 and CDR2 (germline): MNHEY, SMNVEV (reference sequence). V lost 2 bases and J 6 bases, leaving 10 bases between the germline ends. This CDR3 reads CASSLGWKHGYTF. In DNA form, the CDR3 reads TGTGCCAGCAGTTTAGGTTGGAAACATGGCTACACCTTC.

The V and J genes are TRBV5-1 and TRBJ2-2, with a tentative D call TRBD2 (6 bases). Germline CDR1 is SGHRS and CDR2 is YFSETQ. The CDR3 is 14 residues long. Trimming took off 4 bases at V and 5 bases at J, with 12 bases between the two ends. CDR3 nucleotides: TGCGCCAGCAGCCTTGATGGAGGGACCGGGGAGCTGTTTTTT. This codes for CASSLDGGTGELFF.

The genes are TRBV4-1 and TRBJ1-4; 8 bases agree with TRBD1. V gave up 4 bases and J gave up 8 bases; unmatched junction bases: 6. Looked up from germline, CDR1 is MGHRA and CDR2 is YSYEKL. The CDR3 consists of 14 residues. The DNA of the CDR3 is TGCGCCAGCAGCCCCTGGACAGGGAGAGAAAAACTGTTTTTT. Its protein is CASSPWTGREKLFF.

CDR3: CASSSSASGGAADTQYF. Written as DNA, the CDR3 is TGTGCCAGCAGCTCAAGCGCTAGCGGGGGGGCCGCAGATACGCAGTATTTT. The chain carries TRBV7-3 and TRBJ2-3; 12 nucleotides agree with TRBD2. Trimming at V came to 4 bases and at J to 4 bases, leaving 9 bases not matched to a gene. The CDR3 runs to 17 residues. The germline gives CDR1 SGHTA, CDR2 FQGTGA.

V and J are TRBV29-1 and TRBJ1-2; D may be TRBD1 (5 bases). V gave up 4 bases and J gave up 4 bases, with 13 bases separating them. The CDR3 is 13 residues long. The germline gives CDR1 SQVTM, CDR2 ANQGSEA. This CDR3 is CSVGGATAYGYTF. CDR3 nucleotide sequence: TGCAGCGTTGGAGGGGCCACCGCCTATGGCTACACCTTC. The variable domain in full, with the rest retrieved from reference TRBV29-1 and TRBJ1-2, is SAVISQKPSRDICQRGTSLTIQCQVDSQVTMMFWYRQQPGQSLTLIATANQGSEATYESGFVIDKFPISRPNLTFSTLTVSNMSPEDSSIYLCSVGGATAYGYTFGSGTRLTVV.

The sample holds one count of this clone. DNA of the CDR3: TGTGCCAGCTCACCAAGCACAGGAAACACCATATATTTT. Translation: CASSPSTGNTIYF. This chain links TRBV18 with TRBJ1-3, with D unresolved. This CDR3 region has 13 residues. Trimming left V 2 bases short and J 4 bases short, with 6 bases between. CDR1 is KGHSH and CDR2 is LQKENI in the germline V gene.

The chain is built from TRBV11-3 and TRBJ2-2, with 8 bases fitting TRBD1. CDR3 length: 17 amino acids. Germline loops: CDR1 SGHNT, CDR2 YENEEA. The junction had 10 bases not matched to a gene; V was cut back by 5 bases and J by 2 bases. CDR3 residues: CASSPGQGDPNTGELFF. Here the CDR3 DNA reads TGTGCCAGCAGCCCTGGACAGGGCGATCCAAACACCGGGGAGCTGTTTTTT.

The rearrangement joins TRBV27 to TRBJ1-3; D is uncertain. Trimming stripped 6 bases from V and 4 bases from J, with 13 bases between. Looked up from germline, CDR1 is MNHEY and CDR2 is SMNVEV (reference sequence). The CDR3 sequence is 14 residues long. The CDR3 bases are TGTGCCAGCAGGGTGACGGGTTCGGGAAACACCATATATTTT. It translates to CASRVTGSGNTIYF.

V is TRBV19 and J is TRBJ2-6; D not resolved. The ends were cut back, 7 bases at V and 0 bases at J, with 10 bases in the middle. This CDR3 has 15 amino acids. CDR1 and CDR2 from the germline V gene are LNHDA and SQIVND (reference sequence). The DNA of the CDR3 is TGTGCCAGTAATTTAGTCGACTCTGGGGCCAACGTCCTGACTTTC. This sequence encodes CASNLVDSGANVLTF.

V is TRBV28 and J is TRBJ1-2; D call uncertain. This CDR3 comprises 16 residues. Germline V gene lookup returns CDR1 MDHEN and CDR2 SYDVKM. Trimming took 4 bases from V and 4 from J, leaving 19 bases between them. In DNA, the CDR3 is TGTGCCAGCAGTTCTAGGACGGCCTCTAAGTCCTATGGCTACACCTTC. It encodes CASSSRTASKSYGYTF.

The chain has TRBV7-2 and TRBJ1-2, with D possibly TRBD1 on 5 matching bases. The CDR3 sequence is 12 residues long. Trimming shortened V by 5 bases and J by 4 bases, and 8 bases separated the two germline ends. Germline CDR1 and CDR2: SGHTA and FQGNSA. The CDR3, as DNA: TGTGCCAGCAGCCTGGGACTCTATGGCTACACCTTC. Translating it yields CASSLGLYGYTF.

The chain recombines TRBV30 with TRBJ1-1; D not certain. The CDR3 consists of 12 residues. With 2 bases removed from V and 5 bases from J, the gap between germline ends came to 9 bases. Germline lookup yields CDR1 GTSNPN and CDR2 SVGIG (reference sequence). The CDR3: CAWSTRWTEAFF. DNA for the CDR3: TGTGCCTGGAGTACGAGGTGGACTGAAGCTTTCTTT.

This chain connects TRBV5-1 to TRBJ2-2; possible D gene TRBD1, 6 bases. This CDR3 spans 15 amino acids. Deletions cut 0 bases from V and 5 bases from J, with 11 bases between. Germline-derived CDR1 and CDR2 are SGHRS and YFSETQ. The CDR3 DNA reads as TGCGCCAGCAGCTTGGGGGCAGGGGCTACCGGGGAGCTGTTTTTT. It codes for CASSLGAGATGELFF. Full variable domain (rest looked up from reference TRBV5-1 and TRBJ2-2): KAGVTQTPRYLIKTRGQQVTLSCSPISGHRSVSWYQQTPGQGLQFLFEYFSETQRNKGNFPGRFSGRQFSNSRSEMNVSTLELGDSALYLCASSLGAGATGELFFGEGSRLTVL.

The table lists this clone with a count of one. The chain joins TRBV19 to TRBJ2-1; D remains ambiguous. V dropped 4 bases and J dropped 8 bases, with 12 bases sitting between them. The CDR3 consists of 13 residues. Germline V lookup: CDR1 LNHDA, CDR2 SQIVND (reference sequence). DNA of the CDR3: TGTGCCAGTAGTAAAACTACGGGTTATGAGCAGTTCTTC. Its translation is CASSKTTGYEQFF.

V usage is TRBV5-8 and J usage is TRBJ1-5; tentatively, D is TRBD1 (6 bases). Per germline, CDR1 SGHTS and CDR2 YDEGEE. The CDR3 contains 17 residues. V lost 6 bases, J lost 6 bases, and 25 bases lay in between. CDR3 loop: CASTNRGGRNNGQPQHF. DNA of the CDR3: TGTGCCAGCACTAACCGGGGGGGCCGGAACAATGGTCAGCCCCAGCATTTT. Based on the CDR3 plus reference TRBV5-8 and TRBJ1-5, the full variable domain is EAGVTQSPTHLIKTRGQQATLRCSPISGHTSVYWYQQALGLGLQFLLWYDEGEERNRGNFPPRFSGRQFPNYSSELNVNALELEDSALYLCASTNRGGRNNGQPQHFGDGTRLSIL.

CDR3: CASDAGSGQFYNEQFF. CDR3 DNA sequence: TGTGCCAGCGACGCAGGATCGGGACAGTTTTACAATGAGCAGTTCTTC. This chain connects TRBV16 to TRBJ2-1; 7 bases are a match to TRBD1. This CDR3 region has 16 residues. V shed 8 bases, J shed 4 bases, and the junction held 14 bases outside the gene matches. Per the germline V gene, CDR1 is KGHSY and CDR2 is FQNENV.

This chain joins TRBV5-1 and TRBJ2-2, with D possibly TRBD2 on 7 matching bases. CDR3 length equals 16 residues. The germline V gene encodes CDR1 SGHRS and CDR2 YFSETQ. The germline V and J ends were trimmed by 4 bases and 2 bases, with 15 bases remaining between them. The CDR3 sequence is CASSANGGPNTGELFF. The CDR3 DNA reads TGCGCCAGCAGCGCCAACGGGGGGCCCAACACCGGGGAGCTGTTTTTT.

The chain is built from TRBV5-1 and TRBJ2-2, with a tentative D call TRBD2 (7 bases). CDR1 and CDR2 (germline): SGHRS, YFSETQ. The V gene lost 4 bases and the J gene lost 4 bases, with 26 bases spanning the gap. This CDR3 contains 19 residues. CDR3 sequence reads: CASSPGVSGAGEFTGELFF. In DNA, the CDR3 is TGCGCCAGCAGCCCCGGCGTATCGGGGGCGGGGGAGTTCACCGGGGAGCTGTTTTTT.

The gene calls are TRBV7-3 and TRBJ2-4; possible D gene TRBD2, 7 bases. The CDR3 sequence is 17 residues long. V was shortened by 7 bases and J by 8 bases, with 27 bases between the two germline ends. Germline V CDR1 and CDR2: SGHTA, FQGTGA. CDR3 in amino acids: CASNHIRGGAKSHIQYF. The CDR3 region has the DNA TGTGCCAGCAACCATATTAGGGGGGGGGCCAAATCCCACATTCAGTACTTC.

This chain joins TRBV18 and TRBJ1-5; D is uncertain. The CDR3 consists of 13 residues. V was clipped by 3 bases and J by 4 bases, with 7 bases between them. Germline CDR1 reads KGHSH; CDR2 reads LQKENI. The CDR3 spells CASSPSRNQPQHF. DNA for the CDR3: TGTGCCAGCTCACCGTCAAGGAATCAGCCCCAGCATTTT.

The genes are TRBV30 and TRBJ2-2; 8 bases agree with TRBD2. The CDR3 is made up of 16 amino acids. Germline values: CDR1 GTSNPN, CDR2 SVGIG (reference sequence). J gave up 5 bases and V 0 bases, and 8 bases lay outside the gene matches. Here the CDR3 DNA reads TGTGCCTGGAGTGTGATTAGCGGGGTTGCGACCGGGGAGCTGTTTTTT. It is translated as CAWSVISGVATGELFF.